Here is one TCR beta chain with its context. These data originate in a study of blood T cell repertoires in COVID-19. About the research overall: The study drew acute and convalescent COVID-19 samples from the United States, Italy and Spain. Nucleic acid was either cDNA or gDNA, and it came from T cells, B-cell-depleted T cells, or PBMCs.

Some clones are missing from TCRdb's copy, which holds only in-frame ones; the method was immunoSEQ multiplex PCR. Of 200,000 or so clones listed, 84% were seen once; the top ten hold over 9.5%. V lost 5 bases, J lost 6 bases, and 9 bases stayed unmatched. CDR1 is SGHTA, CDR2 FQGNSA, per germline. The CDR3 is made up of 15 amino acids. This receptor was taken from an elderly woman with COVID-19, enrolled during active disease. The chain has TRBV7-2 and TRBJ2-2; TRBD2 matches at 7 bases. The sequencing sample was made of peripheral blood. The CDR3 DNA follows: TGTGCCAGCAGCCCGGTCGGAGGGAGGGCCGGGGAGCTGTTTTTT. It encodes CASSPVGGRAGELFF.